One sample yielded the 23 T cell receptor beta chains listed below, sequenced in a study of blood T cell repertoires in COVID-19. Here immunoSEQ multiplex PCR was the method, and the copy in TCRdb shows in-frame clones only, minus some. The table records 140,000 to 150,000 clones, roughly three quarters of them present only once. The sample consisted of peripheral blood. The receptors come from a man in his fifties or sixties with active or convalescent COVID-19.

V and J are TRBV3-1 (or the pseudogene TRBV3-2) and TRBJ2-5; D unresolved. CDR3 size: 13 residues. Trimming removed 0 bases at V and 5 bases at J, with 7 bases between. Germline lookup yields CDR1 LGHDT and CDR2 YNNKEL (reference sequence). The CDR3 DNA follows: TGTGCCAGCAGCCAAGATTGGCAGGAGACCCAGTACTTC. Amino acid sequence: CASSQDWQETQYF.

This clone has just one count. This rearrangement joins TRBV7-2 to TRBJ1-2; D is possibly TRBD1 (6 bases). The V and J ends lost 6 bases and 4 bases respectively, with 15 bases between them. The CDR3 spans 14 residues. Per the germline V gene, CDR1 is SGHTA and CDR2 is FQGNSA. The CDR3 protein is CASRPTGLVYGYTF. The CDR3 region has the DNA TGTGCCAGCAGACCTACAGGGTTGGTCTATGGCTACACCTTC.

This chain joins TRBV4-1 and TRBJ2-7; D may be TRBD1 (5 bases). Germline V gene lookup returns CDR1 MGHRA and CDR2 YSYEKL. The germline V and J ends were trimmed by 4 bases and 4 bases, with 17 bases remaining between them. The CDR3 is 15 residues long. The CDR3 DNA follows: TGCGCCAGCAGCCCAAGCCCGGCAGGGATATACGAGCAGTACTTC. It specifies CASSPSPAGIYEQYF.

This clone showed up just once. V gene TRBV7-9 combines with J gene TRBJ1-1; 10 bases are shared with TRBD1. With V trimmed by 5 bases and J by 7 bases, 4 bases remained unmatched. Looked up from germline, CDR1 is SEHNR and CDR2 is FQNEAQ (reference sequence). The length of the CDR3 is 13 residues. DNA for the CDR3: TGTGCCAGCAGCGAGACAGGGGGCAATGAAGCTTTCTTT. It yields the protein CASSETGGNEAFF.

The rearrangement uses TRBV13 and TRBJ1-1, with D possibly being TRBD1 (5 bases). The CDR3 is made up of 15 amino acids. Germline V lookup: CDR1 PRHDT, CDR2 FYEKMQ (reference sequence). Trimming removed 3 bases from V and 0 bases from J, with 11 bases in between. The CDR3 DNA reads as TGTGCCAGCAGCTTCACAGGTGGGATGAACACTGAAGCTTTCTTT. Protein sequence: CASSFTGGMNTEAFF.

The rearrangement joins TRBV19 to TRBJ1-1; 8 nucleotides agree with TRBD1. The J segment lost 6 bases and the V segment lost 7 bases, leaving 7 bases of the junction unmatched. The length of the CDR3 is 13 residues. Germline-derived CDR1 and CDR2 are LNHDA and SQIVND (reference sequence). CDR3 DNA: TGTGCCAGTACCTCCACAGGGGGGGCTGAAGCTTTCTTT. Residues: CASTSTGGAEAFF.

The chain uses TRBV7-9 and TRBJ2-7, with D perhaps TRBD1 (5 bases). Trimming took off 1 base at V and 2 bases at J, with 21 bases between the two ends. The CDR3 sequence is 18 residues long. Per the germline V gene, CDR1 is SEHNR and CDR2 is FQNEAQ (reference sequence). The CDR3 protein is CASSLDFWSRALAYEQYF. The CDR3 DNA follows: TGTGCCAGCAGCTTAGATTTTTGGTCCAGGGCCCTAGCCTACGAGCAGTACTTC.

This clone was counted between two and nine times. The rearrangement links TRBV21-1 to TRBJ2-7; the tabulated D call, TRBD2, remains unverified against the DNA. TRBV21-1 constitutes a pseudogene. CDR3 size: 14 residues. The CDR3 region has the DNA TGTGCCAGCAGCGGCCTGGGAAAAGCGGGCGAGCAGTACTTC. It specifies CASSGLGKAGEQYF.

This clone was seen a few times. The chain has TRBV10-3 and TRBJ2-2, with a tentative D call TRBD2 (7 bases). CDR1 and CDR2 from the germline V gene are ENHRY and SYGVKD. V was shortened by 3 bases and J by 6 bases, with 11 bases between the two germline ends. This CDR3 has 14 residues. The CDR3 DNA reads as TGTGCCATCAGTGACAAAGGGGGGGCCGGGGAGCTGTTTTTT. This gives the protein CAISDKGGAGELFF.

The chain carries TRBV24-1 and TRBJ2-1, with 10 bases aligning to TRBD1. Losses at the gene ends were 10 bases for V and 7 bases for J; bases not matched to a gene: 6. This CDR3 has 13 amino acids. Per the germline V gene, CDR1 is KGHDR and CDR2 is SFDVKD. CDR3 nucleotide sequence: TGTGCCACGGGCGGGACAGGGGTTAATGAGCAGTTCTTC. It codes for CATGGTGVNEQFF.

The CDR3 coding sequence is TGTGCCAGCTCACCCGGGACAGGGGGCGCAGGGCAGCCCCAGCATTTT. Translated, it gives CASSPGTGGAGQPQHF. The V call is TRBV18, the J call TRBJ1-5, with 12 bases matching TRBD1. Germline values: CDR1 KGHSH, CDR2 LQKENI. With 3 bases clipped from V and 7 bases from J, the junction kept 7 bases outside the gene matches. The CDR3 loop spans 16 amino acids. Variable domain in full (rest from reference TRBV18 and TRBJ1-5): NAGVMQNPRHLVRRRGQEARLRCSPMKGHSHVYWYRQLPEEGLKFMVYLQKENIIDESGMPKERFSAEFPKEGPSILRIQQVVRGDSAAYFCASSPGTGGAGQPQHFGDGTRLSIL.

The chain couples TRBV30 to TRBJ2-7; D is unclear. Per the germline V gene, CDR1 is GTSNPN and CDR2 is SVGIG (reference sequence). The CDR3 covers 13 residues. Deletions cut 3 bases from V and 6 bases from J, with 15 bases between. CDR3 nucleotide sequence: TGTGCCTGGAGGGTGGAGCGAGACGCCGAGCAGTACTTC. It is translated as CAWRVERDAEQYF.

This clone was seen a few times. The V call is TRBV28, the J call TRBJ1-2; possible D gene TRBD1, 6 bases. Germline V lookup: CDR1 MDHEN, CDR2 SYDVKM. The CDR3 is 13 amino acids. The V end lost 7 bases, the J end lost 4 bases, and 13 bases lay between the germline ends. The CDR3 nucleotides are TGTGCCAGCACCGCAGGGGCCGGCTATGGCTACACCTTC. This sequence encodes CASTAGAGYGYTF.

CDR3 sequence (DNA): TGCGCCAGCAGCTTGAGTAGCGGGAGGGCCGAGGGCACCGGGGAGCTGTTTTTT. The encoded protein is CASSLSSGRAEGTGELFF. V gene TRBV5-1 combines with J gene TRBJ2-2; TRBD2 agrees at 11 bases. The V segment lost 1 base and the J segment 4 bases; nucleotides outside the gene matches: 9. Germline V gives CDR1 SGHRS, CDR2 YFSETQ. CDR3 length: 18 residues.

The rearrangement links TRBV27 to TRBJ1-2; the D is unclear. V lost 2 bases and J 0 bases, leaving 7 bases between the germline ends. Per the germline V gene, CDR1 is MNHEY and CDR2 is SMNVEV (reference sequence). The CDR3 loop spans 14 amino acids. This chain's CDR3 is CASSLIGANYGYTF. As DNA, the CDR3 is TGTGCCAGCAGTTTAATCGGGGCTAACTATGGCTACACCTTC.

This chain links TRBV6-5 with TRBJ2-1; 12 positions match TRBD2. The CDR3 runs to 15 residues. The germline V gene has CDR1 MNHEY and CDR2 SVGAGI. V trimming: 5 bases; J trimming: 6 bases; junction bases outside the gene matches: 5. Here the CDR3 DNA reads TGTGCCAGCAGTCCTGCTAGCGGGAGGGCCAATGAGCAGTTCTTC. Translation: CASSPASGRANEQFF.

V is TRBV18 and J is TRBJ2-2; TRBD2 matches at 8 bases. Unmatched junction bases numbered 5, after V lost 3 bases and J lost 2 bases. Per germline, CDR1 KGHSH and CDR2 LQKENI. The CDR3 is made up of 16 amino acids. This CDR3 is CASSPSVAGNTGELFF. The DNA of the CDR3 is TGTGCCAGCTCACCGAGTGTAGCGGGAAACACCGGGGAGCTGTTTTTT.

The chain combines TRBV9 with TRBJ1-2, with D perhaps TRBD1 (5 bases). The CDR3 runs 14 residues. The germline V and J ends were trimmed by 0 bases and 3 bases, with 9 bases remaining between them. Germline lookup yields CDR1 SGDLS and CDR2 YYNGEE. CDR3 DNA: TGTGCCAGCAGCGTAGGACAGTGGGACTATGGCTACACCTTC. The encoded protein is CASSVGQWDYGYTF.

CDR3 sequence reads: CASSRTGGDTQYF. The CDR3 nucleotides are TGCGCCAGCAGCAGGACAGGGGGGGATACGCAGTATTTT. This chain uses TRBV5-1 with TRBJ2-3, with 10 bases that match TRBD1. The germline V gene has CDR1 SGHRS and CDR2 YFSETQ. The CDR3 length is 13 residues. Trimming cost V 4 bases and J 6 bases; bases outside gene matches: 2. Variable domain in full (rest from reference TRBV5-1 and TRBJ2-3): KAGVTQTPRYLIKTRGQQVTLSCSPISGHRSVSWYQQTPGQGLQFLFEYFSETQRNKGNFPGRFSGRQFSNSRSEMNVSTLELGDSALYLCASSRTGGDTQYFGPGTRLTVL.

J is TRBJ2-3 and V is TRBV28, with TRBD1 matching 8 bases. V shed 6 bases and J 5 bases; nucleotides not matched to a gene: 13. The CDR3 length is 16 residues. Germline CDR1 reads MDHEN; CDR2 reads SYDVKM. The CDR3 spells CASSYTRGTGGDTQYF. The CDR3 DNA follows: TGTGCCAGCAGCTACACCCGCGGGACAGGTGGAGATACGCAGTATTTT.

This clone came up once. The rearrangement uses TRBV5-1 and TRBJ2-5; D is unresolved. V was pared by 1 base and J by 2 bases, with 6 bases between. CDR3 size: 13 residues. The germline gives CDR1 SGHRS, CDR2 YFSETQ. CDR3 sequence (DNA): TGCGCCAGCAGCTTGTGGCGGCAAGAGACCCAGTACTTC. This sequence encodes CASSLWRQETQYF.

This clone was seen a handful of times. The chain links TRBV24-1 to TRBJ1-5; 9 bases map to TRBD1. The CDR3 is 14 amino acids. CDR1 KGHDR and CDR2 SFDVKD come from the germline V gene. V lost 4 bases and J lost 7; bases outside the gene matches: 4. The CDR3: CATSDLTGGQPQHF. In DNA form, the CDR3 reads TGTGCCACCAGTGACCTGACAGGGGGGCAGCCCCAGCATTTT.

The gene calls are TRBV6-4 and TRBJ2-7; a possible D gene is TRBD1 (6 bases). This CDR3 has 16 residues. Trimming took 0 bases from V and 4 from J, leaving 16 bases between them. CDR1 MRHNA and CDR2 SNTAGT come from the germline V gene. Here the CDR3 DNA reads TGTGCCAGCAGTGACTCGATCACCAGGGGAGTATACGAGCAGTACTTC. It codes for CASSDSITRGVYEQYF.